The 19 T cell receptor beta chains presented below share a single source sample, sequenced in a study of blood T cell repertoires in COVID-19. Method: immunoSEQ multiplex PCR; TCRdb's copy keeps in-frame clones and lacks some. The table lists more than 65,000 clones, approximately 78% of them singletons. Sequenced sample: peripheral blood. The origin of the receptors is an elderly woman with acute or convalescent COVID-19.

The chain recombines TRBV9 with TRBJ2-6; D ambiguous. The CDR3 contains 14 residues. V was shortened by 2 bases and J by 0 bases, with 3 bases between the two germline ends. Germline CDR1 reads SGDLS; CDR2 reads YYNGEE. The CDR3 bases are TGTGCCAGCAGCGTCAACTCTGGGGCCAACGTCCTGACTTTC. Translation gives CASSVNSGANVLTF.

The V and J genes are TRBV30 and TRBJ1-2; 7 bases match TRBD1. The V gene end was trimmed by 4 bases and the J gene end by 7 bases; junction bases not matched to a gene: 12. The CDR3 has 14 residues. CDR1 GTSNPN and CDR2 SVGIG come from the germline V gene (reference sequence). The CDR3 sequence: CAWNQRDRVSGYTF. CDR3 DNA sequence: TGTGCCTGGAATCAAAGGGACAGAGTTTCTGGCTACACCTTC.

In this sample, this clone turned up a few times. The chain has TRBV4-1 and TRBJ1-2; no reliable D call. The CDR3 runs 15 residues. Trimming stripped 3 bases from V and 3 bases from J, with 14 bases between. CDR1 is MGHRA and CDR2 is YSYEKL in the germline V gene. The CDR3 DNA reads as TGCGCCAGCAGCCAGTCGGACGCCGGGGACTATGGCTACACCTTC. This sequence encodes CASSQSDAGDYGYTF.

This chain links TRBV4-2 with TRBJ2-1, with 11 nucleotides matching TRBD2. The CDR3 runs 16 residues. Germline CDR1 LGHNA, CDR2 YNFKEQ. V gave up 3 bases and J gave up 7 bases; unmatched junction bases: 8. CDR3 nucleotide sequence: TGTGCCAGCAGCCACTTAGCGGGGGGGCCGGGAAATGAGCAGTTCTTC. It encodes CASSHLAGGPGNEQFF.

The rearrangement uses TRBV7-6 and TRBJ2-7, with 10 bases aligning to TRBD1. Germline V gives CDR1 SGHVS, CDR2 FNYEAQ. The CDR3 length is 15 residues. J was trimmed by 1 base and V by 6 bases; bases with no gene match: 6. CDR3: CASSTRTGGSYEQYF. DNA for the CDR3: TGTGCCAGCAGTACGAGGACAGGGGGGTCCTACGAGCAGTACTTC.

In nucleotides, the CDR3 is TGTGCCAGCAGTTGGGACAGGGGGCGCGAAAAACTGTTTTTT. Protein sequence: CASSWDRGREKLFF. The gene calls are TRBV6-6 and TRBJ1-4; 12 nucleotides align to TRBD1. The germline CDR1 and CDR2 sequences are MNHNY and SVGAGI (reference sequence). Trimming cost V 4 bases and J 8 bases; bases outside gene matches: 2. The CDR3 loop spans 14 amino acids.

The chain couples TRBV19 to TRBJ1-5; 7 nucleotides match TRBD1. Germline-derived CDR1 and CDR2 are LNHDA and SQIVND (reference sequence). After removal of 9 bases from V and 8 bases from J, the junction contained 16 bases not matched to a gene. The CDR3 contains 15 residues. CDR3 in amino acids: CASRGDGSPIEPQHF. CDR3 nucleotides: TGTGCCAGCAGGGGGGACGGCTCCCCCATCGAGCCCCAGCATTTT.

The chain recombines TRBV11-2 with TRBJ2-5; weak D call: TRBD1 (6 bases). The CDR3 is 14 residues long. Germline CDR1 SGHAT, CDR2 FQNNGV. V was clipped by 5 bases and J by 1 base, with 11 bases between them. The CDR3 is CASSRGQLQETQYF. In nucleotides, the CDR3 is TGTGCCAGCAGCCGAGGACAGCTCCAAGAGACCCAGTACTTC. The full variable domain, in which reference TRBV11-2 and TRBJ2-5 provide the parts outside the CDR3, is EAGVAQSPRYKIIEKRQSVAFWCNPISGHATLYWYQQILGQGPKLLIQFQNNGVVDDSQLPKDRFSAERLKGVDSTLKIQPAKLEDSAVYLCASSRGQLQETQYFGPGTRLLVL.

The chain links TRBV30 to TRBJ1-6; 9 bases are a match to TRBD1. CDR1 is GTSNPN, CDR2 SVGIG, per germline (reference sequence). Germline trimming cut 5 bases from V and 10 bases from J; bases unmatched to any gene: 9. This CDR3 contains 14 residues. The CDR3 nucleotides are TGTGCCTGGTCAACAGGGGGCAACGGGTCACCCCTCCACTTT. Amino acids: CAWSTGGNGSPLHF.

This clone showed up just once. The rearrangement uses TRBV2 and TRBJ1-2; D might be TRBD1 (6 bases). CDR1 is SNHLY, CDR2 FYNNEI, per germline. The CDR3 is 13 amino acids. Trimming cost V 7 bases and J 6 bases, with 15 bases left between them. The CDR3 is CASTFTGIDGYTF. CDR3 DNA sequence: TGTGCCAGCACTTTTACAGGGATTGATGGCTACACCTTC.

The chain uses TRBV5-1 and TRBJ2-1; 10 bases line up with TRBD1. The CDR3 sequence is 13 residues long. The germline V gene encodes CDR1 SGHRS and CDR2 YFSETQ. V was pared by 6 bases and J by 7 bases, with 4 bases of the junction left unmatched. This chain's CDR3 is CASTGQGINEQFF. The CDR3 nucleotides are TGCGCCAGCACGGGACAGGGGATTAATGAGCAGTTCTTC.

The chain uses TRBV10-1 and TRBJ2-7, with 10 bases that match TRBD1. The germline CDR1 and CDR2 sequences are WNHNN and SYGVQD (reference sequence). Trimming at V came to 2 bases and at J to 5 bases, leaving 3 bases not matched to a gene. The CDR3 loop spans 14 amino acids. The CDR3 DNA sequence: TGCGCCAGCAGTGAGAGGACAGGGGGTCACGAGCAGTACTTC. Translating it yields CASSERTGGHEQYF.

This chain links TRBV5-1 with TRBJ2-1; 14 nucleotides agree with TRBD2. Trimming at V came to 0 bases and at J to 6 bases, leaving 5 bases not matched to a gene. Germline loops: CDR1 SGHRS, CDR2 YFSETQ. The CDR3 contains 17 residues. CDR3 sequence: CASSLAGLAGGLNEQFF. The CDR3 bases are TGCGCCAGCAGCTTGGCAGGACTAGCGGGGGGCCTCAATGAGCAGTTCTTC.

J is TRBJ2-2 and V is TRBV6-5, with TRBD2 matching 9 bases. Germline assignment: CDR1 MNHEY and CDR2 SVGAGI. CDR3 size: 15 residues. V lost 4 bases to trimming and J lost 1 base; unmatched junction nucleotides: 1. CDR3 coding DNA: TGTGCCAGCAGTTTTAGCGGGGGGAACACCGGGGAGCTGTTTTTT. Amino acids: CASSFSGGNTGELFF.

This clone was seen just once. The rearrangement links TRBV3-1 (or the pseudogene TRBV3-2) to TRBJ2-3, with TRBD2 matching 7 bases. Germline CDR1 is LGHDT and CDR2 is YNNKEL (reference sequence). This CDR3 has 18 residues. V lost 3 bases to trimming and J lost 2 bases; unmatched junction nucleotides: 14. The CDR3 sequence: CASSHKTSHGSNTDTQYF. DNA of the CDR3: TGTGCCAGCAGCCACAAGACTAGCCATGGTTCTAACACAGATACGCAGTATTTT.

This clone has more than one count but fewer than ten. J is TRBJ2-2 and V is TRBV11-1; weak D call: TRBD1 (6 bases). The germline V gene encodes CDR1 SGHAT and CDR2 FQDESV (reference sequence). This CDR3 has 15 amino acids. V was cut by 4 bases and J by 0 bases, with 9 bases left in between. CDR3 in amino acids: CASSSGQTNTGELFF. The CDR3 DNA reads TGTGCCAGCAGCTCGGGACAAACGAACACCGGGGAGCTGTTTTTT.

The chain links TRBV6-5 to TRBJ1-5; TRBD1 matches at 7 bases. CDR1 is MNHEY, CDR2 SVGAGI, per germline. V was clipped by 6 bases and J by 7 bases; unmatched bases: 6. The CDR3 loop spans 13 amino acids. In DNA, the CDR3 is TGTGCCAGCAGGGAGGGGGCAAAACAGCCCCAGCATTTT. Protein product: CASREGAKQPQHF.

DNA of the CDR3: TGTGCCAGCAGCCTTAGGGGGACGGTGGAGAGTGGCTACACCTTC. Protein: CASSLRGTVESGYTF. The V gene is TRBV7-8, the J gene TRBJ1-2; tentatively, D is TRBD1 (6 bases). From germline, CDR1 is SGHVS and CDR2 FQNEAQ. The CDR3 totals 15 residues. V lost 5 bases to trimming and J lost 7 bases, with 20 bases between them.

This rearrangement joins TRBV6-4 to TRBJ1-5; D is uncertain. The length of the CDR3 is 18 residues. Germline V CDR1 and CDR2: MRHNA, SNTAGT. The V end lost 0 bases, the J end lost 2 bases, and 17 bases lay between the germline ends. CDR3 coding DNA: TGTGCCAGCAGTGACTCGATAGGAGGCGCTAATCGCAATCAGCCCCAGCATTTT. This encodes CASSDSIGGANRNQPQHF.